One sample yielded the 22 T cell receptor beta chains listed below, sequenced in a study of cytomegalovirus exposure and HLA in healthy donors. Amplification used 60 Vbeta primers and 13 Jbeta primers. Produced via immunoSEQ multiplex PCR; TCRdb's table is partial and in-frame only. The sample lists over 150,000 clones, almost 80% occurring once. Sequenced: PBMCs. Receptors originate from a woman aged 18-29 years in good health and CMV-seronegative.

There are a few counts of this clone. The chain combines TRBV7-3 with TRBJ2-1; 13 bases align to TRBD2. This CDR3 is built from 17 residues. Germline assignment: CDR1 SGHTA and CDR2 FQGTGA. V dropped 4 bases and J dropped 9; count of bases not matched to a gene: 12. This CDR3 reads CASSSPTSGRALSEQFF. As DNA, the CDR3 is TGTGCCAGCAGCTCACCAACTAGCGGGAGGGCCCTAAGTGAGCAGTTCTTC.

The chain carries TRBV21-1 and TRBJ1-2. TRBV21-1 constitutes a pseudogene. This CDR3 region has 12 residues. The CDR3 spells CASSRGASGYTF. DNA of the CDR3: TGTGCCAGCTCCCGGGGGGCCAGTGGCTACACCTTC.

The chain links TRBV19 to TRBJ2-7, with D possibly being TRBD1 (6 bases). This CDR3 region has 15 residues. Trimming left V 4 bases short and J 2 bases short, with 15 bases between. Germline V gene data show CDR1 as LNHDA and CDR2 as SQIVND (reference sequence). CDR3 nucleotides: TGTGCCAGTAGTACCCTAATGGGGGCCACCTACGAGCAGTACTTC. Protein sequence: CASSTLMGATYEQYF.

This clone was counted between two and nine times. The chain combines TRBV10-1 with TRBJ2-2, with 8 bases that match TRBD2. The V gene end was trimmed by 8 bases and the J gene end by 6 bases; junction bases not matched to a gene: 5. Per germline, CDR1 WNHNN and CDR2 SYGVQD (reference sequence). This CDR3 region has 13 residues. As DNA, the CDR3 is TGCGCCAGCTCCGGGACTAGATCCGGGGAGCTGTTTTTT. Translation gives CASSGTRSGELFF.

The V and J genes are TRBV28 and TRBJ1-1; the D is unclear. The V end lost 2 bases, the J end lost 1 base, and 8 bases lay between the germline ends. Germline V CDR1 and CDR2: MDHEN, SYDVKM. The CDR3 extends over 14 amino acids. The CDR3 spells CASSLPSRNTEAFF. CDR3 in DNA: TGTGCCAGCAGTTTACCCTCTAGGAACACTGAAGCTTTCTTT.

The rearrangement joins TRBV29-1 to TRBJ2-1; 9 positions match TRBD1. V lost 3 bases, J lost 4 bases, and 10 bases stayed unmatched. Germline values: CDR1 SQVTM, CDR2 ANQGSEA. There are 16 residues in the CDR3. CDR3 residues: CSVDLAGQGGYNEQFF. The CDR3 DNA reads TGCAGCGTTGACTTGGCGGGACAGGGAGGGTACAATGAGCAGTTCTTC.

The chain joins TRBV11-2 to TRBJ2-1, with 13 bases lining up with TRBD2. V dropped 5 bases and J dropped 8; count of bases not matched to a gene: 9. The length of the CDR3 is 16 residues. Germline loops: CDR1 SGHAT, CDR2 FQNNGV. The CDR3 here is CASSPPGLAGDDEQFF. CDR3 in DNA: TGTGCCAGCAGCCCCCCAGGACTAGCGGGAGACGATGAGCAGTTCTTC.

The chain joins TRBV7-9 to TRBJ2-1; D is undetermined. The V and J ends lost 7 bases and 3 bases respectively, with 13 bases between them. Germline CDR1 is SEHNR and CDR2 is FQNEAQ (reference sequence). This CDR3 has 14 amino acids. The CDR3 spells CASTRSFNYNEQFF. The CDR3 region has the DNA TGTGCCAGCACGCGCTCTTTTAACTACAATGAGCAGTTCTTC. The complete variable domain, with remaining parts taken from reference TRBV7-9 and TRBJ2-1, reads DTGVSQNPRHKITKRGQNVTFRCDPISEHNRLYWYRQTLGQGPEFLTYFQNEAQLEKSRLLSDRFSAERPKGSFSTLEIQRTEQGDSAMYLCASTRSFNYNEQFFGPGTRLTVL.

This rearrangement joins TRBV9 to TRBJ2-3; 8 bases line up with TRBD1. The V gene's germline CDR1 is SGDLS and CDR2 YYNGEE. This CDR3 is built from 14 residues. With 6 bases clipped from V and 7 bases from J, the junction kept 10 bases outside the gene matches. CDR3 sequence reads: CASTTGAESNTQYF. CDR3 coding DNA: TGTGCCAGCACGACAGGGGCTGAAAGTAATACGCAGTATTTT.

V and J are TRBV19 and TRBJ2-1, with 9 bases identical to TRBD2. The trim removed 4 bases at V and 7 bases at J, leaving 14 bases unmatched. Germline loops: CDR1 LNHDA, CDR2 SQIVND (reference sequence). The CDR3 is 17 amino acids. The DNA of the CDR3 is TGTGCCAGTAGTAAGGGCGGGTTTAGCGGGAGTCTAAATGAGCAGTTCTTC. It translates to CASSKGGFSGSLNEQFF.

This chain connects TRBV28 to TRBJ2-5; 8 positions agree with TRBD1. The germline gives CDR1 MDHEN, CDR2 SYDVKM. The CDR3 is made up of 14 amino acids. The ends lost 2 bases at V and 5 bases at J; junction bases unmatched: 4. CDR3 in amino acids: CASSLQGAGETQYF. CDR3 sequence (DNA): TGTGCCAGCAGTTTACAGGGGGCCGGGGAGACCCAGTACTTC.

The V call is TRBV5-1, the J call TRBJ2-7, with D uncertain. Germline CDR1 SGHRS, CDR2 YFSETQ. Trimming took off 0 bases at V and 6 bases at J, with 13 bases between the two ends. The CDR3 runs to 14 residues. The CDR3 loop is CASSLARSLGEQYF. The CDR3 coding sequence is TGCGCCAGCAGCTTGGCTAGGTCCTTAGGCGAGCAGTACTTC.

The V call is TRBV2, the J call TRBJ1-1; D gene unclear. In germline, CDR1 is SNHLY, CDR2 FYNNEI. V was clipped by 2 bases and J by 0 bases, with 7 bases between them. This CDR3 is 14 amino acids long. The CDR3 protein is CASSERNLNTEAFF. In DNA, the CDR3 is TGTGCCAGCAGTGAAAGAAACTTGAACACTGAAGCTTTCTTT.

The chain is built from TRBV30 and TRBJ1-5; D call uncertain. Deletions cut 1 base from V and 4 bases from J, with 8 bases between. The V gene's germline CDR1 is GTSNPN and CDR2 SVGIG (reference sequence). CDR3 length equals 13 residues. The CDR3 spells CAWSARSNQPQHF. Here the CDR3 DNA reads TGTGCCTGGAGTGCTCGGTCGAATCAGCCCCAGCATTTT.

The J gene is TRBJ1-1, the V gene TRBV7-9, with 8 bases aligning to TRBD1. V trimming: 4 bases; J trimming: 1 base; junction bases outside the gene matches: 2. Germline V CDR1 and CDR2: SEHNR, FQNEAQ (reference sequence). CDR3 length: 14 amino acids. CDR3 region: CASSSGGPNTEAFF. Here the CDR3 DNA reads TGTGCCAGCAGCTCAGGGGGCCCGAACACTGAAGCTTTCTTT.

CDR3 amino acids: CASSLGSGIFTDTQYF. DNA of the CDR3: TGCGCCAGCAGCTTGGGTAGCGGCATTTTCACAGATACGCAGTATTTT. The chain employs TRBV5-1 and TRBJ2-3; TRBD2 is a possible D gene (6 bases). V lost 0 bases and J lost 2, with 13 bases in between. CDR3 size: 16 residues. Germline V lookup: CDR1 SGHRS, CDR2 YFSETQ.

CDR3 coding DNA: TGTGCCAGCAGTAGGGACAGGGACTATAAGCCCCAGCATTTT. It is translated as CASSRDRDYKPQHF. The chain employs TRBV28 and TRBJ1-5; 9 positions agree with TRBD1. The CDR3 is made up of 14 amino acids. The ends lost 5 bases at V and 8 bases at J; junction bases unmatched: 7. Germline assignment: CDR1 MDHEN and CDR2 SYDVKM.

This chain connects TRBV19 to TRBJ1-5; the D is unclear. Trimming stripped 3 bases from V and 3 bases from J, with 9 bases between. Germline CDR1 is LNHDA and CDR2 is SQIVND (reference sequence). This CDR3 has 14 amino acids. This CDR3 is CASSIQEVNQPQHF. CDR3 bases: TGTGCCAGTAGTATCCAGGAGGTCAATCAGCCCCAGCATTTT.

The CDR3 protein is CASSLGGDRGLYGYTF. For the CDR3, the DNA is TGTGCCAGCAGCTTAGGCGGAGACAGGGGTCTATATGGCTACACCTTC. The rearrangement uses TRBV7-9 and TRBJ1-2; TRBD1 agrees at 8 bases. The germline V gene has CDR1 SEHNR and CDR2 FQNEAQ (reference sequence). J gave up 5 bases and V 1 base, and 9 bases lay outside the gene matches. The CDR3 runs 16 residues.

This chain joins TRBV10-1 and TRBJ2-7, with D perhaps matching TRBD2 (5 bases). The CDR3 covers 13 residues. Trimming left V 6 bases short and J 3 bases short, with 12 bases between. Germline loops: CDR1 WNHNN, CDR2 SYGVQD (reference sequence). For the CDR3, the DNA is TGCGCCAGCAGCTCTGGACTGAGCTACGAGCAGTACTTC. This translates into CASSSGLSYEQYF.

The chain joins TRBV27 to TRBJ2-7; no reliable D call. The V and J ends lost 8 bases and 3 bases respectively, with 11 bases between them. CDR3 size: 12 residues. Germline lookup yields CDR1 MNHEY and CDR2 SMNVEV (reference sequence). This CDR3 reads CASGPIYYEQYF. The CDR3 DNA is TGTGCCAGCGGCCCCATATACTACGAGCAGTACTTC.

There are a few counts of this clone. The chain uses TRBV5-1 and TRBJ2-2; D possibly corresponds to TRBD1 (6 bases). The germline gives CDR1 SGHRS, CDR2 YFSETQ. The CDR3 extends over 16 amino acids. V lost 4 bases and J lost 0, with 13 bases in between. The CDR3 region is CASSPRGQTNTGELFF. The CDR3 region has the DNA TGCGCCAGCAGCCCGCGCGGACAGACGAACACCGGGGAGCTGTTTTTT. Based on the CDR3 plus reference TRBV5-1 and TRBJ2-2, the full variable domain is KAGVTQTPRYLIKTRGQQVTLSCSPISGHRSVSWYQQTPGQGLQFLFEYFSETQRNKGNFPGRFSGRQFSNSRSEMNVSTLELGDSALYLCASSPRGQTNTGELFFGEGSRLTVL.